The source of this T cell receptor beta chain is a study of somatic mutations in cytotoxic T cells in rheumatoid arthritis. Looking at the study overall: Selected populations of V beta antibody-stained T cells underwent flow sorting at nearly 100% purity; these encompassed V beta1+ cells subjected to TCRB sequencing. Study-level points and caveats: Exceedance of 20% of CD8+ cells by the largest CD8+ clone occurred in about an eighth of the roughly 60 patients. With age, CD8+ clonality increased in rheumatoid arthritis patients, whereas no such increase appeared in healthy controls. In the expanded CD8+ clones, the antigen targets remained unknown.

The method was immunoSEQ multiplex PCR; TCRdb's version includes in-frame clones alone and lacks a portion of them. The table records around 16,000 clones, 78% of them present only once. With regard to this clone: As yet, its antigen is unknown.

The specimen was CD8+ T cells sorted from blood. This TCR came from an adult with rheumatoid arthritis.

DNA for the CDR3: TGTGCTAGTGGCCTGGACGGGGGCGGTAATGGCTACTACGAGCAGTACTTC. Translated: CASGLDGGGNGYYEQYF. The chain is built from TRBV12-5 and TRBJ2-7; either TRBD1 or TRBD2 may fit D (6 bases each). Germline V CDR1 and CDR2: LGHNT, FRNRAP. Between the trimmed V and J ends, which lost 6 bases and 3 bases, there was a span of 24 bases. The CDR3 covers 17 residues.